Following are 23 T cell receptor beta chains from one sample sequenced in a study of CD8 T cells in ankylosing spondylitis. Each CDR3 protein gets one entry after TCRdb re-called the 5' RACE reads with MiXCR. This table holds approximately 290,000 distinct CDR3 sequences, 20% to 25% found once. Sequencing was done on a sample of blood, either unsorted or a sorted T cell fraction (not recorded which). These receptors were obtained from a female donor with ankylosing spondylitis or in good health (not recorded which).

This clonotype was recorded once. Possible read error: a much larger clone is one base away. The rearrangement joins TRBV6-2 or TRBV6-3 to TRBJ2-1, with D perhaps TRBD1 or TRBD2 (5 bases each). The CDR3 has 12 residues. Germline CDR1 is MNHEY and CDR2 is SVGEGT. For the CDR3, the DNA is TGTGACAGCAGTCAATGGGGGAATGAGCAGTTCTTC. Translation: CDSSQWGNEQFF.

This clonotype has ten or more counts. V gene TRBV12-3 or TRBV12-4 combines with J gene TRBJ1-1; TRBD1 matches at 8 bases. This CDR3 is 16 amino acids long. The V gene end was trimmed by 5 bases and the J gene end by 3 bases; junction bases not matched to a gene: 11. CDR3 amino acids: CASSRLTGALDTEAFF. The DNA of the CDR3 is TGTGCCAGCAGTAGGCTGACAGGGGCATTGGACACTGAAGCTTTCTTT.

This clonotype has a handful of counts. The rearrangement uses TRBV20-1 and TRBJ1-1; the D gene is possibly TRBD1 (6 bases). The CDR3 contains 13 residues. The ends were cut back, 5 bases at V and 2 bases at J, with 12 bases in the middle. Germline V lookup: CDR1 DFQATT, CDR2 SNEGSKA (reference sequence). This CDR3 reads CSALKTGNTEAFF. In DNA, the CDR3 is TGCAGTGCTCTAAAGACAGGTAACACTGAAGCTTTCTTT.

This rearrangement joins TRBV7-2 to TRBJ2-7; perhaps D is TRBD1 or TRBD2 (5 bases each). This CDR3 region has 15 residues. Deletions cut 3 bases from V and 6 bases from J, with 18 bases between. Per the germline V gene, CDR1 is SGHTA and CDR2 is FQGNSA. CDR3 coding DNA: TGTGCCAGCAGCTTCTTAGGGACCCTATTGGGCGAGCAGTACTTC. It encodes CASSFLGTLLGEQYF.

This clonotype was found a few times. This chain joins TRBV28 and TRBJ1-5; 8 bases agree with TRBD1. Germline lookup yields CDR1 MDHEN and CDR2 SYDVKM. This CDR3 spans 19 amino acids. V shed 6 bases, J shed 6 bases, and the junction held 22 bases outside the gene matches. The chain's CDR3 is CASRSYPGQGRSGSQPQHF. CDR3 DNA sequence: TGTGCCAGCAGAAGTTACCCAGGACAGGGAAGATCAGGTTCTCAGCCCCAGCATTTT.

This clonotype was seen a few times. This rearrangement joins TRBV24-1 to TRBJ2-2; D not resolved. Germline CDR1 and CDR2: KGHDR and SFDVKD. CDR3 length equals 12 residues. The ends were cut back, 5 bases at V and 11 bases at J, with 11 bases in the middle. CDR3 DNA: TGTGCCACCAGTGTAGGGCTGGGCGAGCTGTTTTTT. Translating gives CATSVGLGELFF.

In its sample, this clonotype was seen many times. The J gene is TRBJ1-5, the V gene TRBV20-1; D is possibly TRBD1 (5 bases). The CDR3 loop spans 13 amino acids. Germline assignment: CDR1 DFQATT and CDR2 SNEGSKA (reference sequence). Trimming removed 4 bases from V and 5 bases from J, with 12 bases in between. CDR3 bases: TGCAGTGCTAACAACAGGAGAGATCAGCCCCAGCATTTT. Translated: CSANNRRDQPQHF.

The CDR3 loop reads CASRHAGGVNTEAFF. CDR3 sequence (DNA): TGTGCCAGCAGGCATGCAGGGGGGGTGAACACTGAAGCTTTCTTT. V gene TRBV6-1 combines with J gene TRBJ1-1, with 7 bases aligning to TRBD1. The germline gives CDR1 MNHNS, CDR2 SASEGT. This CDR3 is built from 15 residues. V was clipped by 6 bases and J by 0 bases; unmatched bases: 7.

The rearrangement links TRBV12-3 or TRBV12-4 to TRBJ1-2, with 8 positions matching TRBD1. The CDR3 consists of 18 residues. With 2 bases clipped from V and 1 base from J, the junction kept 12 bases outside the gene matches. The CDR3 loop is CASSLSRTGRAFNYGYTF. CDR3 nucleotides: TGTGCCAGCAGTTTAAGTCGGACAGGGCGCGCCTTTAACTATGGCTACACCTTC.

Worth noting for this clonotype: Compared with germline, one end of the junction differs, possibly owing to a read error. This chain uses TRBV12-3 or TRBV12-4 with TRBJ1-5; the D is unclear. The CDR3 runs 14 residues. The CDR3 is CASSFGGFNRPQHF. The DNA for the CDR3 is TGTGCCAGCAGTTTCGGCGGCTTTAATCGGCCCCAGCATTTT.

This clonotype was seen a few times. The chain uses TRBV9 and TRBJ2-1, with D perhaps matching TRBD1 (7 bases). V was shortened by 6 bases and J by 3 bases, with 16 bases between the two germline ends. Germline V gives CDR1 SGDLS, CDR2 YYNGEE. The CDR3 is 15 amino acids. The CDR3 sequence is CASKKGAGSYNEQFF. The DNA for the CDR3 is TGTGCCAGCAAAAAGGGGGCGGGAAGCTACAATGAGCAGTTCTTC.

The J gene is TRBJ2-1, the V gene TRBV20-1; D perhaps matches TRBD2 (5 bases). Trimming removed 1 base from V and 3 bases from J, with 16 bases in between. The length of the CDR3 is 16 residues. CDR1 DFQATT and CDR2 SNEGSKA come from the germline V gene (reference sequence). The CDR3 sequence is CSARARRPTNYNEQFF. The CDR3 DNA reads TGCAGTGCTAGAGCCCGACGACCGACTAACTACAATGAGCAGTTCTTC.

This chain connects TRBV3-1 to TRBJ2-3, with 10 nucleotides matching TRBD2. Germline CDR1 is LGHDT and CDR2 is YNNKEL (reference sequence). CDR3 length: 15 amino acids. Unmatched junction bases numbered 10, after V lost 3 bases and J lost 10 bases. The CDR3 DNA follows: TGTGCCAGCAGCCAGGCCCTTCTAGCGGGAGTTCCGCAGTATTTT. Protein: CASSQALLAGVPQYF.

This clonotype was found once. V is TRBV7-1 and J is TRBJ1-1, with a possible D match to TRBD1 (5 bases). TRBV7-1 is an ORF, and what it does is uncertain. CDR3 length: 14 amino acids. Trimming removed 3 bases at V and 5 bases at J, with 13 bases between. Here the CDR3 DNA reads TGTGCCAGCAGCTCGACAGCTCCCCGGACTGAAGCTTTCTTT. Translated: CASSSTAPRTEAFF.

This clonotype occurred a few times. The CDR3 reads CASSLDLPGVVDTQYF. In DNA form, the CDR3 reads TGTGCCAGCAGCTTAGATCTACCGGGAGTGGTAGATACGCAGTATTTT. This chain connects TRBV11-2 to TRBJ2-3; TRBD2 might be the D (6 bases). Per the germline V gene, CDR1 is SGHAT and CDR2 is FQNNGV. Trimming removed 0 bases at V and 5 bases at J, with 15 bases between. The CDR3 has 16 amino acids.

This clonotype was counted a few times. The chain combines TRBV5-4 with TRBJ2-7, with unresolved D. This CDR3 contains 14 residues. The ends were cut back, 5 bases at V and 5 bases at J, with 17 bases in the middle. CDR1 and CDR2 (germline): SGHNT, YYREEE (reference sequence). CDR3 amino acids: CASSSIGRPNEQYF. In DNA form, the CDR3 reads TGTGCCAGCAGTTCCATCGGGCGGCCCAACGAGCAGTACTTC.

V is TRBV7-8 and J is TRBJ2-5, with 7 bases matching TRBD1. CDR1 is SGHVS and CDR2 is FQNEAQ in the germline V gene. There are 16 residues in the CDR3. Germline trimming cut 5 bases from V and 0 bases from J; bases unmatched to any gene: 9. The CDR3, as DNA: TGTGCCAGCAGCCTACCACAGGGGATCAACCAAGAGACCCAGTACTTC. Its protein product is CASSLPQGINQETQYF.

The V call is TRBV7-9, the J call TRBJ1-6; D gene unclear. V dropped 5 bases and J dropped 0 bases, with 11 bases sitting between them. The CDR3 consists of 16 residues. The germline CDR1 and CDR2 sequences are SEHNR and FQNEAQ (reference sequence). The CDR3 region is CASSPWARSYNSPLHF. CDR3 sequence (DNA): TGTGCCAGCAGCCCATGGGCCCGCTCCTATAATTCACCCCTCCACTTT.

The V and J genes are TRBV20-1 and TRBJ2-7; 11 bases are shared with TRBD2. The CDR3 is 19 amino acids. Germline-derived CDR1 and CDR2 are DFQATT and SNEGSKA (reference sequence). Trimming took 5 bases from V and 0 from J; bases not matched to a gene: 18. CDR3 sequence reads: CSALRPSGRTLKSSYEQYF. CDR3 in DNA: TGCAGTGCTCTGAGACCTAGCGGGAGGACTCTAAAGAGCTCCTACGAGCAGTACTTC.

This clonotype occurred a few times. This sequence joins TRBV20-1 and TRBJ2-2; D possibly matches TRBD1 or TRBD2 (5 bases each). This CDR3 contains 15 residues. V shed 4 bases and J shed 0 bases, with 12 bases lying between them. The germline CDR1 and CDR2 sequences are DFQATT and SNEGSKA (reference sequence). The CDR3 DNA reads as TGCAGTGCTAAACCGGGACCAACGAACACCGGGGAGCTGTTTTTT. Encoded protein: CSAKPGPTNTGELFF.

This clonotype was recorded at least ten times. CDR3 sequence reads: CASSLGTSGRNEQFF. Here the CDR3 DNA reads TGTGCCAGCAGCTTAGGGACTAGCGGGAGAAATGAGCAGTTCTTC. The J gene is TRBJ2-1, the V gene TRBV11-2; 13 bases line up with TRBD2. Trimming removed 1 base from V and 7 bases from J; junction bases left unmatched: 1. Germline V lookup: CDR1 SGHAT, CDR2 FQNNGV. CDR3 length: 15 residues. Full variable domain (outside the CDR3, taken from reference TRBV11-2 and TRBJ2-1): EAGVAQSPRYKIIEKRQSVAFWCNPISGHATLYWYQQILGQGPKLLIQFQNNGVVDDSQLPKDRFSAERLKGVDSTLKIQPAKLEDSAVYLCASSLGTSGRNEQFFGPGTRLTVL.

A few counts support this clonotype. This chain joins TRBV6-5 and TRBJ2-6, with D perhaps TRBD1 (5 bases). The CDR3 has 16 amino acids. The germline V gene has CDR1 MNHEY and CDR2 SVGAGI. Between the trimmed V and J ends, which lost 7 bases and 0 bases, there was a span of 13 bases. DNA for the CDR3: TGTGCCAGCAAGCAGGGCTTGGGCTCTGGGGCCAACGTCCTGACTTTC. Amino acid sequence: CASKQGLGSGANVLTF.

This clonotype showed up just once. The V call is TRBV15, the J call TRBJ1-2; D is ambiguous. CDR1 LNHNV and CDR2 YYDKDF come from the germline V gene (reference sequence). V gave up 0 bases and J gave up 8 bases, with 10 bases separating them. The CDR3 covers 13 residues. For the CDR3, the DNA is TGTGCCACCAGCAGAGATGCCAGTCGCGGCTACACCTTC. As protein: CATSRDASRGYTF. Complete variable domain (other parts from reference TRBV15 and TRBJ1-2): DAMVIQNPRYQVTQFGKPVTLSCSQTLNHNVMYWYQQKSSQAPKLLFHYYDKDFNNEADTPDNFQSRRPNTSFCFLDIRSPGLGDTAMYLCATSRDASRGYTFGSGTRLTVV.